These 23 T cell receptor beta chains were all obtained from the same sample, sequenced in a study of blood T cells in healthy people across ages. Then a second PCR, running about 7 to 11 cycles, was carried out with a sample-barcoded 5' primer and a J-beta primer mix. MiXCR was run by TCRdb on the 5' RACE reads, yielding one entry per CDR3 protein. There are roughly 1.7 million distinct CDR3 sequences in the sample; roughly 32% occur only once, and 10% to 12% lies in the top ten. Sequences were obtained from blood. These receptors originate from a woman aged 30 to 39 in good health.

This clonotype showed up just a few times. The chain is built from TRBV7-3 and TRBJ2-3; 10 nucleotides align to TRBD1. The CDR3 is 17 residues long. V lost 2 bases, J lost 3 bases, and 8 bases stayed unmatched. The germline V gene has CDR1 SGHTA and CDR2 FQGTGA. In DNA, the CDR3 is TGTGCCAGCAGCTTACTACGGACAGGGGGTAGTACAGATACGCAGTATTTT. As protein: CASSLLRTGGSTDTQYF.

This clonotype was seen more than once but under ten times. This clone may be a read error of a much larger clone one base away. The V call is TRBV29-1, the J call TRBJ2-1; TRBD2 aligns across 7 bases. With 7 bases clipped from V and 11 bases from J, the junction kept 14 bases outside the gene matches. Germline CDR1 SQVTM, CDR2 ANQGSEA. This CDR3 spans 13 amino acids. CDR3 DNA sequence: TGCAGCGCTGGAAGGACTGGCGGGAGTCAGCAGTTCTTC. This gives the protein CSAGRTGGSQQFF.

This clonotype has a count of ten or more. The chain joins TRBV4-2 to TRBJ2-7; 7 bases align to TRBD2. Looked up from germline, CDR1 is LGHNA and CDR2 is YNFKEQ. V trimming: 0 bases; J trimming: 4 bases; junction bases outside the gene matches: 21. CDR3 size: 20 residues. As DNA, the CDR3 is TGTGCCAGCAGCCAAGAACTATCCCCCCCTCAAGCGGGGATTTGGTACGAGCAGTACTTC. This translates into CASSQELSPPQAGIWYEQYF.

The chain employs TRBV12-3 or TRBV12-4 and TRBJ2-7; 7 positions agree with TRBD1. The J segment lost 9 bases and the V segment lost 1 base, leaving 6 bases of the junction unmatched. The CDR3 consists of 13 residues. CDR3 protein: CASSLERQGSQYF. The DNA of the CDR3 is TGTGCCAGCAGTTTAGAGAGACAGGGCTCGCAGTACTTC.

The chain uses TRBV12-3 or TRBV12-4 and TRBJ2-1; D not resolved. The CDR3 contains 12 residues. The V gene lost 0 bases and the J gene lost 9 bases, with 6 bases spanning the gap. CDR3 protein: CASSLALGEQFF. In DNA, the CDR3 is TGTGCCAGCAGTTTAGCGTTGGGTGAGCAGTTCTTC.

The V and J genes are TRBV10-1 and TRBJ2-7; possible D gene TRBD2, 5 bases. The CDR3 is 12 amino acids. Germline assignment: CDR1 WNHNN and CDR2 SYGVQD (reference sequence). Trimming removed 5 bases at V and 8 bases at J, with 13 bases between. The CDR3 coding sequence is TGCGCCAGCAGTATGAGCAGCGGACAGCAGTACTTC. Its protein is CASSMSSGQQYF.

The rearrangement links TRBV4-1 to TRBJ1-1; D gene ambiguous. Trimming took off 0 bases at V and 1 base at J, with 18 bases between the two ends. The CDR3 spans 18 residues. Germline V gives CDR1 MGHRA, CDR2 YSYEKL. The CDR3 sequence: CASSQDVLDSAGNTEAFF. CDR3 nucleotide sequence: TGCGCCAGCAGCCAAGATGTTTTGGACTCCGCGGGGAACACTGAAGCTTTCTTT.

This chain joins TRBV30 and TRBJ1-5; no firm D call. From germline, CDR1 is GTSNPN and CDR2 SVGIG (reference sequence). This CDR3 spans 15 amino acids. Trimming shortened V by 1 base and J by 10 bases, and 20 bases separated the two germline ends. The CDR3 reads CAWSDGVARISPQHF. CDR3 DNA sequence: TGTGCCTGGAGTGATGGGGTTGCCAGAATCAGCCCCCAGCATTTT.

The rearrangement links TRBV20-1 to TRBJ2-1; tentative D call: TRBD2 (5 bases). The CDR3 has 17 residues. CDR1 and CDR2 from the germline V gene are DFQATT and SNEGSKA (reference sequence). The V end lost 1 base, the J end lost 0 bases, and 16 bases lay between the germline ends. The CDR3, as DNA: TGCAGTGCTAGAGGAACCCTAGCTGACTACTCCTACAATGAGCAGTTCTTC. Its protein is CSARGTLADYSYNEQFF.

This clonotype has more than one count but fewer than ten. V is TRBV10-3 and J is TRBJ1-4; TRBD1 aligns across 8 bases. The CDR3 consists of 17 residues. The germline gives CDR1 ENHRY, CDR2 SYGVKD. J lost 0 bases, V lost 4 bases, and 7 bases had no gene match. CDR3 sequence reads: CAISAGQGYSTNEKLFF. Written as DNA, the CDR3 is TGTGCCATCAGTGCTGGACAGGGATACTCAACTAATGAAAAACTGTTTTTT.

The chain uses TRBV6-5 and TRBJ1-6, with 7 nucleotides matching TRBD1. Germline V gene lookup returns CDR1 MNHEY and CDR2 SVGAGI. This CDR3 has 13 amino acids. Germline trimming cut 8 bases from V and 9 bases from J; bases unmatched to any gene: 7. The CDR3 DNA reads TGTGCCAGCCGGCAGGGGGGTTTTTCACCCCTCCACTTT. This sequence encodes CASRQGGFSPLHF.

This clonotype has ten or more counts. The chain has TRBV7-3 and TRBJ2-3, with 11 bases aligning to TRBD2. The trim removed 4 bases at V and 2 bases at J, leaving 2 bases unmatched. The CDR3 consists of 15 residues. The germline gives CDR1 SGHTA, CDR2 FQGTGA. The CDR3 reads CASSSTSGDTDTQYF. CDR3 in DNA: TGTGCCAGCAGCTCGACTAGCGGGGACACAGATACGCAGTATTTT.

V gene TRBV29-1 combines with J gene TRBJ1-1; perhaps TRBD1 as D (6 bases). Trimming cost V 5 bases and J 4 bases, with 17 bases left between them. Germline CDR1 is SQVTM and CDR2 is ANQGSEA. CDR3 length: 14 amino acids. The CDR3 DNA reads TGCAGCGTTCCACAGGGAGTAGTACGCACTGAAGCTTTCTTT. Translating gives CSVPQGVVRTEAFF.

The genes are TRBV7-9 and TRBJ2-1; D gene unclear. Trimming stripped 8 bases from V and 0 bases from J, with 14 bases between. Germline CDR1 is SEHNR and CDR2 is FQNEAQ (reference sequence). The CDR3 covers 15 residues. CDR3 coding DNA: TGTGCCAGCGCGTTACCCTTGAGCTCCTACAATGAGCAGTTCTTC. This translates into CASALPLSSYNEQFF. Filled out from reference TRBV7-9 and TRBJ2-1, the complete variable domain reads DTGVSQNPRHKITKRGQNVTFRCDPISEHNRLYWYRQTLGQGPEFLTYFQNEAQLEKSRLLSDRFSAERPKGSFSTLEIQRTEQGDSAMYLCASALPLSSYNEQFFGPGTRLTVL.

Only a few counts were recorded for this clonotype. This chain uses TRBV20-1 with TRBJ2-5; D call uncertain. The J call is in doubt because the DNA end fits TRBJ2-7 better. The CDR3 loop spans 12 amino acids. Looked up from germline, CDR1 is DFQATT and CDR2 is SNEGSKA (reference sequence). This CDR3 is CSARISSNEQYF. In nucleotides, the CDR3 is TGCAGTGCTAGAATCAGTTCTAACGAGCAGTACTTC.

This clonotype showed up just a few times. The rearrangement links TRBV3-1 to TRBJ1-1, with TRBD1 matching 7 bases. The CDR3 consists of 15 residues. Trimming removed 7 bases from V and 0 bases from J; junction bases left unmatched: 8. Germline CDR1 and CDR2: LGHDT and YNNKEL (reference sequence). This chain's CDR3 is CASNTGGQMNTEAFF. CDR3 DNA: TGTGCCAGCAACACTGGGGGACAGATGAACACTGAAGCTTTCTTT. Looking up the rest from reference TRBV3-1 and TRBJ1-1 gives the full variable domain: DTAVSQTPKYLVTQMGNDKSIKCEQNLGHDTMYWYKQDSKKFLKIMFSYNNKELIINETVPNRFSPKSPDKAHLNLHINSLELGDSAVYFCASNTGGQMNTEAFFGQGTRLTVV.

This rearrangement joins TRBV5-6 to TRBJ2-5; maybe TRBD2 (5 bases). V shed 0 bases and J shed 6 bases, with 12 bases lying between them. The CDR3 covers 14 residues. Germline-derived CDR1 and CDR2 are SGHDT and YYEEEE. The CDR3 sequence is CASSLDGRGKTQYF. The CDR3 nucleotides are TGTGCCAGCAGCTTGGATGGGCGAGGGAAGACCCAGTACTTC.

This clonotype has only a few counts. V usage is TRBV24-1 and J usage is TRBJ2-3, with a possible D match to TRBD2 (6 bases). With 5 bases removed from V and 1 base from J, the gap between germline ends came to 9 bases. Looked up from germline, CDR1 is KGHDR and CDR2 is SFDVKD. This CDR3 region has 14 residues. The CDR3 region has the DNA TGTGCCACCAGTGGGCCGGGGGGCACAGATACGCAGTATTTT. It is translated as CATSGPGGTDTQYF.

The rearrangement joins TRBV7-9 to TRBJ1-2, with no clear D. V lost 1 base to trimming and J lost 7 bases, with 10 bases between them. The CDR3 has 13 amino acids. CDR1 is SEHNR and CDR2 is FQNEAQ in the germline V gene (reference sequence). CDR3 in amino acids: CASSLGASGGYTF. CDR3 nucleotide sequence: TGTGCCAGCAGCTTAGGGGCGTCGGGTGGCTACACCTTC.

This clonotype was detected only a few times. This sequence joins TRBV5-6 and TRBJ2-1; a weak D match, TRBD2 (7 bases). V was clipped by 1 base and J by 3 bases, with 11 bases between them. Germline V gene lookup returns CDR1 SGHDT and CDR2 YYEEEE. The CDR3 runs 15 residues. CDR3 in DNA: TGTGCCAGCAGCTTGAGGGGGGGACGCTACAATGAGCAGTTCTTC. Its protein product is CASSLRGGRYNEQFF.

This clonotype showed up just once. The chain couples TRBV3-1 to TRBJ1-1; the D is unclear. The CDR3 is 14 amino acids. V gave up 7 bases and J gave up 2 bases, with 14 bases separating them. Germline V CDR1 and CDR2: LGHDT, YNNKEL (reference sequence). CDR3 region: CASTLTRSNTEAFF. The CDR3 region has the DNA TGTGCCAGCACCCTTACTCGAAGTAACACTGAAGCTTTCTTT. Looking up the rest from reference TRBV3-1 and TRBJ1-1 gives the full variable domain: DTAVSQTPKYLVTQMGNDKSIKCEQNLGHDTMYWYKQDSKKFLKIMFSYNNKELIINETVPNRFSPKSPDKAHLNLHINSLELGDSAVYFCASTLTRSNTEAFFGQGTRLTVV.

The V and J genes are TRBV25-1 and TRBJ2-1; tentative D call: TRBD2 (5 bases). Germline V gives CDR1 MGHDK, CDR2 SYGVNS. This CDR3 contains 15 residues. V gave up 8 bases and J gave up 3 bases, with 17 bases separating them. The CDR3 is CASSVSSRGYNEQFF. CDR3 coding DNA: TGTGCCAGCTCTGTCTCTAGTCGGGGCTACAATGAGCAGTTCTTC.

In its sample, this clonotype was seen a few times. V and J are TRBV29-1 and TRBJ2-3; D might be TRBD1 (5 bases). The CDR3 covers 13 residues. The germline V gene encodes CDR1 SQVTM and CDR2 ANQGSEA. V dropped 6 bases and J dropped 4 bases, with 14 bases sitting between them. CDR3 residues: CSVGPQGADTQYF. The CDR3 DNA is TGCAGCGTGGGGCCCCAGGGCGCAGATACGCAGTATTTT.